This T cell receptor (beta chain) is drawn from a study of shared clonotypes between healthy human individuals. The study, taken as a whole, reports: When naive CD4 clonotypes were compared across a few donors, approximately 5% were shared.

V lost 0 bases, J lost 8 bases, and 6 bases stayed unmatched. The CDR3 sequence is 15 residues long. Germline lookup yields CDR1 MGHRA and CDR2 YSYEKL. With respect to this clone: The antigen is unknown.

Generated by immunoSEQ multiplex PCR, the TCRdb table keeps only in-frame clones and is missing some. This table holds 2 million to 3 million clones, around 90% found once. This clonotype was sampled from a man younger than 35 in good health. V and J are TRBV4-1 and TRBJ2-7, with 11 bases identical to TRBD1. Sequenced input: naive CD4+ T cells sorted from blood. As to subset: CD45RA+ positively selected. The CDR3 coding sequence is TGCGCCAGCAGCCAAGATCTGGGACAGGGGGTGCAGCAGTACTTC. Residues: CASSQDLGQGVQQYF.